A selection of T cell receptor beta chains follows, all from one sample in a study of blood T cell repertoires in COVID-19. Profiled with immunoSEQ multiplex PCR; TCRdb holds only in-frame clones, not every one. There are fewer than 350,000 clones in the sample; 65% to 90% occur only once, and around 2.9% lies in the top ten. The specimen sequenced was peripheral blood. Source of these receptors: a woman aged 60 to 75 with active or convalescent COVID-19. Both conserved end residues are part of each CDR3. The order of the fields is D gene, V gene, J gene, clone size, CDR3 protein, CDR3 DNA. The D gene is left open where the match is weak. Size is stated for part of the rows, as once, few or many counts, or as a class when the clone is expanded.

NA	TRBV6-4	TRBJ1-1	NA	CASSEEGGTEAFF	TGTGCCAGCAGTGAGGAGGGTGGGACTGAAGCTTTCTTT
TRBD2	TRBV30	TRBJ2-3	NA	CAWGAASGGSLDTQYF	TGTGCCTGGGGGGCCGCTAGCGGGGGATCACTGGATACGCAGTATTTT
NA	TRBV3-1/TRBV3-2	TRBJ2-7	NA	CASSQAPGAGEQYF	TGTGCCAGCAGCCAAGCGCCAGGTGCTGGCGAGCAGTACTTC
NA	TRBV15	TRBJ2-6	NA	CATSREVGLIDVLTF	TGTGCCACCAGCAGAGAAGTCGGTCTGATCGACGTCCTGACTTTC
TRBD1	TRBV6-6	TRBJ2-7	NA	CASSYQQGDYEQYF	TGTGCCAGCAGTTACCAACAGGGGGACTACGAGCAGTACTTC
NA	TRBV19	TRBJ1-1	NA	CASSIGARANTEAFF	TGTGCCAGTAGTATAGGGGCCAGGGCGAACACTGAAGCTTTCTTT
NA	TRBV2	TRBJ2-2	NA	CASSVTSSLPGELFF	TGTGCCAGCAGTGTTACTAGCTCCCTCCCCGGGGAGCTGTTTTTT
NA	TRBV7-8	TRBJ1-2	NA	CASSQNTGMNYGYTF	TGTGCCAGCAGCCAAAATACAGGGATGAACTATGGCTACACCTTC
NA	TRBV4-1	TRBJ1-5	NA	CASSQDISRARRYGQPQHF	TGCGCCAGCAGCCAAGATATTTCGAGGGCGCGTAGATATGGTCAGCCCCAGCATTTT
TRBD1	TRBV6-6	TRBJ1-4	NA	CASSYSATGVEKLFF	TGTGCCAGCAGTTACTCCGCGACAGGGGTTGAAAAACTGTTTTTT
NA	TRBV5-4	TRBJ2-5	NA	CASSLVSEETQYF	TGTGCCAGCAGCTTGGTTAGCGAGGAGACCCAGTACTTC
NA	TRBV7-9	TRBJ1-4	few	CASSYGGVGEKLFF	TGTGCCAGCAGCTATGGCGGGGTGGGAGAAAAACTGTTTTTT
NA	TRBV2	TRBJ1-2	NA	CASSLRQAYGYTF	TGTGCCAGCAGTCTACGACAGGCCTATGGCTACACCTTC
NA	TRBV7-2	TRBJ2-7	NA	CASSFGLQVAEQYF	TGTGCCAGCAGCTTCGGACTGCAAGTGGCCGAGCAGTACTTC
TRBD1	TRBV5-1	TRBJ1-6	NA	CASSFEGQGLNSPLHF	TGCGCCAGCAGCTTTGAGGGACAGGGGTTGAATTCACCCCTCCACTTT
TRBD1	TRBV5-1	TRBJ2-2	NA	CASSIPQGARNTGELFF	TGCGCCAGCAGTATCCCGCAGGGGGCGAGGAACACCGGGGAGCTGTTTTTT
NA	TRBV11-2	TRBJ1-5	NA	CASSLSGYRTEPQHF	TGTGCCAGCAGCTTATCAGGATACCGAACGGAGCCCCAGCATTTT
NA	TRBV7-2	TRBJ1-5	NA	CASSSDGYSNQPQHF	TGTGCCAGCAGTTCTGACGGGTATAGCAATCAGCCCCAGCATTTT
TRBD1	TRBV19	TRBJ1-2	NA	CASSRQGYGYTF	TGTGCCAGTAGTCGACAGGGGTATGGCTACACCTTC
TRBD1	TRBV9	TRBJ1-2	NA	CASSVGLNSQGASYTF	TGTGCCAGCAGCGTAGGCCTCAATTCCCAGGGGGCTAGCTACACCTTC
TRBD2	TRBV7-6	TRBJ2-2	NA	CASSLRPSGTGELFF	TGTGCCAGCAGCTTACGGCCTAGCGGGACCGGGGAGCTGTTTTTT
NA	TRBV5-4	TRBJ1-6	NA	CASSLEVANSPLHF	TGTGCCAGCAGCTTGGAGGTAGCGAATTCACCCCTCCACTTT
NA	TRBV3-1/TRBV3-2	TRBJ1-2	few	CASSQIVTANYGYTF	TGTGCCAGCAGCCAAATCGTAACAGCTAACTATGGCTACACCTTC
TRBD1	TRBV6-2/TRBV6-3	TRBJ1-5	NA	CASSRSDRGDQPQHF	TGTGCCAGCAGTCGTTCGGACAGGGGAGATCAGCCCCAGCATTTT
NA	TRBV2	TRBJ1-1	NA	CASSDGQPEAFF	TGTGCCAGCAGTGATGGGCAGCCCGAAGCTTTCTTT
TRBD1	TRBV9	TRBJ2-7	few	CASSLGQGLYYEQYF	TGTGCCAGCAGCCTCGGACAGGGTCTGTACTACGAGCAGTACTTC
NA	TRBV6-5	TRBJ2-5	once	CASTKRVQETQYF	TGTGCCAGCACCAAGAGGGTCCAAGAGACCCAGTACTTC
TRBD1	TRBV7-8	TRBJ2-2	NA	CASSLEAGGVTGELFF	TGTGCCAGCAGCTTAGAGGCAGGGGGCGTCACCGGGGAGCTGTTTTTT
NA	TRBV19	TRBJ1-3	NA	CATSGERSSSGNTIYF	TGTGCCACCTCCGGGGAACGGTCGAGCTCTGGAAACACCATATATTTT
TRBD1	TRBV24-1	TRBJ2-3	NA	CATSDQSGTGITDTQYF	TGTGCCACCAGTGATCAGTCCGGGACAGGAATCACAGATACGCAGTATTTT
NA	TRBV7-9	TRBJ1-1	NA	CASSLAKGEIGTEAFF	TGTGCCAGCAGCTTAGCTAAGGGGGAAATTGGCACTGAAGCTTTCTTT
TRBD1	TRBV20-1	TRBJ1-1	NA	CRAGQGEKAFF	TGCAGGGCGGGACAGGGTGAAAAAGCTTTCTTT
NA	TRBV10-3	TRBJ1-1	once	CAIRGGSTEAFF	TGTGCCATCAGGGGGGGGAGCACTGAAGCTTTCTTT
NA	TRBV12-5	TRBJ1-1	NA	CASALPGSLNTEAFF	TGTGCTAGTGCCCTCCCCGGTTCCCTGAACACTGAAGCTTTCTTT
TRBD2	TRBV7-9	TRBJ2-1	NA	CASSLERRRTSGIHEQFF	TGTGCCAGCAGCTTAGAAAGAAGGCGGACTAGCGGGATCCATGAGCAGTTCTTC